The entry that follows covers one TCR beta chain sequence. At one of its ends the junction is not consistent with the germline gene, which may arise from a read error. Each sample provided at least 5 micrograms of extracted total RNA. The data belong to a study of blood T cells in healthy people across ages. The CDR3 totals 16 residues. The germline CDR1 and CDR2 sequences are DFQATT and SNEGSKA (reference sequence). Next came a second PCR, run for about 7 to 11 cycles, which used a sample-barcoded 5' primer along with a J-beta primer mix. TCRdb recomputed calls from the 5' RACE reads with MiXCR, one row per CDR3 protein. The table shows 580,000 or so distinct CDR3 sequences, with roughly 43% occurring only once.

The receptor was isolated from a man older than 75 in good health. The sequenced sample was blood. The V call is TRBV20-1, the J call TRBJ2-5; no definite D call. The DNA of the CDR3 is TGCAGTGCCAGAGAAGAACGAAACGAACCAGTAGAGACCCAGTACTTC. Amino acid sequence: CSAREERNEPVETQYF.